This is a list of T cell receptor beta chains from one sample in a study of cytomegalovirus exposure and HLA in healthy donors. The assay was immunoSEQ multiplex PCR, and TCRdb's table has in-frame clones only and misses some. The sample has some 120,000 clones, 55% to 75% seen once. Sequenced sample: PBMCs. The receptors come from a woman in her forties in good health and CMV-seropositive. Both conserved end residues are part of each CDR3. Fields, in order: J gene, V gene, CDR3 protein.

j_gene: TRBJ2-1; v_gene: TRBV5-6; CDR3aa: CASKDESGFGVPFF
j_gene: TRBJ2-5; v_gene: TRBV7-8; CDR3aa: CASSLELAGDETQYF
j_gene: TRBJ1-1; v_gene: TRBV4-1; CDR3aa: CASSQWTGATEAFF
j_gene: TRBJ2-7; v_gene: TRBV7-9; CDR3aa: CASSYSRELGEQYF
j_gene: TRBJ2-2; v_gene: TRBV7-6; CDR3aa: CASSFRLGAGNTGELFF
j_gene: TRBJ2-7; v_gene: TRBV6-5; CDR3aa: CASSVPGTYEQYF
j_gene: TRBJ1-1; v_gene: TRBV5-1; CDR3aa: CASSFFQNTEAFF
j_gene: TRBJ2-5; v_gene: TRBV6-5; CDR3aa: CASNPSGRGETQYF
j_gene: TRBJ1-1; v_gene: TRBV19; CDR3aa: CASSIIGRGTEAFF
j_gene: TRBJ2-1; v_gene: TRBV9; CDR3aa: CASSPRLIASYNEQFF
j_gene: TRBJ2-5; v_gene: TRBV4-1; CDR3aa: CASSQDRGRPSGRWVETQYF
j_gene: TRBJ2-7; v_gene: TRBV4-3; CDR3aa: CASSQGLATYEQYF
j_gene: TRBJ2-7; v_gene: TRBV5-6; CDR3aa: CASSFGGNSYEQYF
j_gene: TRBJ1-2; v_gene: TRBV29-1; CDR3aa: CSASISGVMDGYTF
j_gene: TRBJ2-3; v_gene: TRBV14; CDR3aa: CASSQDFSSTDTQYF
j_gene: TRBJ2-7; v_gene: TRBV7-9; CDR3aa: CASSLVAGEGYEQYF
j_gene: TRBJ2-7; v_gene: TRBV7-9; CDR3aa: CASNTGTGTYEQYF
j_gene: TRBJ2-7; v_gene: TRBV9; CDR3aa: CASSHPHSYEQYF
j_gene: TRBJ2-7; v_gene: TRBV25-1; CDR3aa: CASSPLKRAESYEQYF
j_gene: TRBJ1-2; v_gene: TRBV29-1; CDR3aa: CSVSDSIYGYTF
j_gene: TRBJ2-1; v_gene: TRBV4-2; CDR3aa: CASSPTTGTEDHNEQFF
j_gene: TRBJ2-3; v_gene: TRBV18; CDR3aa: CASSKSADVGTDTQYF
j_gene: TRBJ2-5; v_gene: TRBV19; CDR3aa: CASSSRREQETQYF
j_gene: TRBJ2-7; v_gene: TRBV5-1; CDR3aa: CASSLAAGTSDEQYF
j_gene: TRBJ1-2; v_gene: TRBV4-1; CDR3aa: CASSQGRSSFYGYTF
j_gene: TRBJ2-7; v_gene: TRBV9; CDR3aa: CASSVSSGQGTYEQYF
j_gene: TRBJ1-5; v_gene: TRBV7-2; CDR3aa: CASSLSGMGFYSNQPQHF
j_gene: TRBJ1-1; v_gene: TRBV27; CDR3aa: CASSFGTPNTEAFF
j_gene: TRBJ1-2; v_gene: TRBV19; CDR3aa: CASTNTDGGYGYTF
j_gene: TRBJ2-5; v_gene: TRBV7-9; CDR3aa: CASSRYAGRGGQETQYF
j_gene: TRBJ2-2; v_gene: TRBV5-4; CDR3aa: CASRNRGQANTGELFF